This T cell receptor (beta chain) appears in the sequencing data of a study of PD-1 blockade in classical Hodgkin lymphoma. For the study at large: Patients were treated with nivolumab at 3 mg/kg, and this was given intravenously every 2 weeks. General study findings and limits: After ASCT, patients who started nivolumab under 1 year later were excluded.

The assay was immunoSEQ multiplex PCR, and TCRdb's table has in-frame clones only and misses some. This table holds 29,000 or so clones, around 68% found once. Autologous stem cell transplantation was followed by relapse in every patient, and brentuximab vedotin exposure varied. Only a few counts were recorded for this clone. The antigen is not known. This CDR3 is also generated by other DNA sequences in the sample. J was trimmed by 4 bases and V by 5 bases; bases with no gene match: 7. The CDR3 sequence is 15 residues long. The germline V gene encodes CDR1 LNHDA and CDR2 SQIVND (reference sequence). The sequences come from peripheral blood mononuclear cells (PBMCs), collected before the second cycle of nivolumab. The chain links TRBV19 to TRBJ2-1, with 8 nucleotides matching TRBD2. The clonotype was recovered from a human donor with classical Hodgkin lymphoma. The CDR3 spells CASSPGGGTYNEQFF. The CDR3 DNA follows: TGTGCCAGTAGTCCAGGCGGGGGGACTTACAATGAGCAGTTCTTC.